One T cell receptor (beta chain) is described in this entry. This clone was recorded only once. Its antigen target is currently unknown. Base qualities are not at hand, and no much larger clone is one base apart. The sample is drawn from a study of blood T cell repertoires in COVID-19 (dated by TCRdb to 2019 to 2021). Regarding the complete study: Samples covering the acute and convalescent phases of COVID-19 were provided by collaborators in the United States, Italy and Spain. The material from the prospective study consisted of cDNA or gDNA derived from T cells, B-cell-depleted T cells, or PBMCs. Samples were obtained from the ongoing ImmuneRACE study (first 160 participants) and from some 1,200 subjects provided by 6 global collaborators. The repertoires were released in a freely available public database intended as a resource for research on the immune response to SARS-CoV-2. Where HLA class I and class II types were available, the types were taken from metadata supplied by the sample provider, not from assay-based typing. Nearly every sample came with metadata listing a de-identified subject ID, COVID-19 status, age in years and sex. Deeply sampled blood TCRbeta repertoires from subjects exposed to, actively infected with, or recovered from COVID-19 were included in the dataset. Here is what the overall study found, with its caveats: The amount of clinical and demographic metadata varied by source and participant and was provided uncurated.

V is cut by 3 bases and J by 2 bases, and the space between the germline ends is 14 bases. The CDR3, from cysteine to phenylalanine, totals 15 residues. The CDR3 DNA has 45 bases and is translated from base 1. CDR1 and CDR2 are drawn from the germline V gene (reference sequence): GTSNPN, SVGIG. In Seattle, one collaborating source enrolled patients while the infection was active and tracked those patients longitudinally over the course of disease. Each collaborating institution followed its own protocols to collect whole blood in K2EDTA tubes. For TCRbeta analysis, collaborators shipped samples in one of three forms: frozen whole blood, isolated PBMCs, or DNA extracted from either of those sample types. TCRbeta CDR3 regions were amplified from genomic DNA by means of the immunoSEQ Assay, a bias-controlled multiplex PCR. The study's own analysis went as follows. Nucleated cell counts per sample were estimated from amplification of reference gene primers within the assay. To quantify the absolute abundance of each unique TCRbeta CDR3 rearrangement, sequence reads were collapsed and filtered. Productive Simpson clonality was computed per sample as the square root of Simpson's diversity index over productive rearrangements. The table was pulled from immuneACCESS by TCRdb, which kept in-frame rearrangements only. Such tables lose some clones; where checked, under half of the loss comes from unresolved V genes, and the rest has no known cause. V and J calls and clone size are given by that table; D and trimming were obtained from the DNA. This sample has 50,000 or so clones in its table, and approximately 93% of those were observed once. The top ten clones comprise approximately 1% of the sample.

The chain links TRBV30 with TRBJ2-1, with the D gene uncertain. The sequencing input was peripheral blood. The clonotype comes from a man in his fifties or sixties with COVID-19, enrolled during active disease. The nucleotides read TGTGCCTGGAGCTGGCTAACGAGGCCCTACAATGAGCAGTTCTTC. Translated, it reads CAWSWLTRPYNEQFF.